The 26 T cell receptor beta chains reported below all come from one sample, sequenced in a study of T cells in Graves' hyperthyroidism and ophthalmopathy. Amplification targeted TCR beta CDR3 regions from RNA transcripts. The primer set for the first-round RT-PCR of the TCR CDR3 was HTBI. TCRdb reprocessed the multiplex PCR reads via MiXCR and lists one record per CDR3 protein. There are about 520,000 distinct CDR3 sequences in the sample; roughly 24% occur only once, and roughly 10% lies in the top ten. Source material: blood. The receptors derive from a woman in her twenties or thirties with Graves' ophthalmopathy.

The chain employs TRBV18 and TRBJ1-2; tentatively, D is TRBD1 (5 bases). Trimming shortened V by 1 base and J by 6 bases, and 21 bases separated the two germline ends. Germline V CDR1 and CDR2: KGHSH, LQKENI. The CDR3 is 17 residues long. CDR3 amino acids: CASSPLFRVQSPHGYTF. CDR3 DNA sequence: TGTGCCAGCTCACCACTGTTCAGGGTCCAGTCTCCCCATGGCTACACCTTC. Filled out from reference TRBV18 and TRBJ1-2, the complete variable domain reads NAGVMQNPRHLVRRRGQEARLRCSPMKGHSHVYWYRQLPEEGLKFMVYLQKENIIDESGMPKERFSAEFPKEGPSILRIQQVVRGDSAAYFCASSPLFRVQSPHGYTFGSGTRLTVV.

V is TRBV7-9 and J is TRBJ1-1; D is possibly TRBD1 (6 bases). Germline lookup yields CDR1 SEHNR and CDR2 FQNEAQ (reference sequence). V shed 7 bases and J shed 8 bases, with 20 bases lying between them. The CDR3 totals 14 residues. CDR3 amino acids: CASTSGSGGREAFF. The CDR3 DNA reads TGTGCCAGCACCTCCGGGTCGGGGGGCCGGGAAGCTTTCTTT.

This clonotype was seen a few times. V is TRBV6-1 and J is TRBJ2-7; perhaps TRBD1 as D (5 bases). V was trimmed by 6 bases and J by 4 bases, leaving 19 bases between them. Looked up from germline, CDR1 is MNHNS and CDR2 is SASEGT. This CDR3 region has 15 residues. The CDR3 coding sequence is TGTGCCAGCAGGCCTCCAGGGTTCCCAATATACGAGCAGTACTTC. This gives the protein CASRPPGFPIYEQYF.

About this clonotype: At one of its ends the junction is not consistent with the germline gene, which may arise from a read error. The J gene is TRBJ2-7, the V gene TRBV12-3 or TRBV12-4, with D perhaps matching TRBD1 (6 bases). The CDR3 length is 14 residues. The CDR3 DNA follows: TGTGCCAGCAGTTTACAGGGGCCCCTCTACAAGCAGTACTTC. This codes for CASSLQGPLYKQYF.

This clonotype was seen many times. V gene TRBV12-3 or TRBV12-4 combines with J gene TRBJ1-2; tentative D call: TRBD1 (5 bases). This CDR3 region has 14 residues. V gave up 6 bases and J gave up 1 base, with 12 bases separating them. For the CDR3, the DNA is TGTGCCAGCAGCCAGACGACAGATAACTATGGCTACACCTTC. Encoded protein: CASSQTTDNYGYTF.

V and J are TRBV19 and TRBJ1-5; D unresolved. Germline V lookup: CDR1 LNHDA, CDR2 SQIVND (reference sequence). Trimming removed 2 bases from V and 5 bases from J, with 10 bases in between. This CDR3 region has 14 residues. Written as DNA, the CDR3 is TGTGCCAGTAGTATACGGTCAAATGATCAGCCCCAGCATTTT. Amino acids: CASSIRSNDQPQHF.

The rearrangement links TRBV14 to TRBJ2-7; either TRBD1 or TRBD2 may supply D (6 bases each). Germline-derived CDR1 and CDR2 are SGHDN and FVKESK. The V end was cut by 3 bases, the J end by 3 bases, with 12 bases between. The CDR3 runs to 14 residues. The CDR3 spells CASSQRRGVYEQYF. The CDR3 nucleotides are TGTGCCAGCAGCCAGCGGAGGGGGGTCTACGAGCAGTACTTC. The whole variable domain, remainder taken from reference TRBV14 and TRBJ2-7, is EAGVTQFPSHSVIEKGQTVTLRCDPISGHDNLYWYRRVMGKEIKFLLHFVKESKQDESGMPNNRFLAERTGGTYSTLKVQPAELEDSGVYFCASSQRRGVYEQYFGPGTRLTVT.

This clonotype has ten or more counts. The chain recombines TRBV12-3 or TRBV12-4 with TRBJ1-5; tentatively, D is TRBD1 (5 bases). This CDR3 region has 14 residues. V lost 0 bases, J lost 7 bases, and 10 bases lay in between. The CDR3 DNA sequence: TGTGCCAGCAGTTTAGCCGGGGGAATCCAGCCCCAGCATTTT. Translated: CASSLAGGIQPQHF.

The chain links TRBV15 to TRBJ2-5, with D perhaps matching TRBD2 (5 bases). The CDR3 contains 14 residues. Germline assignment: CDR1 LNHNV and CDR2 YYDKDF (reference sequence). The V and J ends lost 1 base and 1 base respectively, with 7 bases between them. DNA of the CDR3: TGTGCCACCAGCAGAGGAGGGCCCCAAGAGACCCAGTACTTC. Amino acids: CATSRGGPQETQYF.

The chain employs TRBV30 and TRBJ1-1; 7 bases match TRBD1. V lost 8 bases to trimming and J lost 7 bases; unmatched junction nucleotides: 13. The CDR3 length is 13 residues. Per germline, CDR1 GTSNPN and CDR2 SVGIG (reference sequence). The CDR3 DNA sequence: TGTGCCGGAAATTTACAGGGGTCCTTTGAAGCTTTCTTT. Its protein product is CAGNLQGSFEAFF.

The chain employs TRBV12-3 or TRBV12-4 and TRBJ1-2; D may be TRBD1 (5 bases). Trimming took off 6 bases at V and 5 bases at J, with 16 bases between the two ends. The CDR3 covers 14 residues. The CDR3 loop is CASSLAGVQYGYTF. CDR3 DNA sequence: TGTGCCAGCAGCCTTGCGGGGGTTCAATATGGCTACACCTTC.

Only a few counts were recorded for this clonotype. The CDR3 DNA reads TGTGCCAGCAGTTACGGGGTCTTAGACGGGGAGCTGTTTTTT. Its translation is CASSYGVLDGELFF. The chain is built from TRBV27 and TRBJ2-2, with D possibly TRBD2 on 5 matching bases. The CDR3 runs 14 residues. The V end lost 4 bases, the J end lost 7 bases, and 13 bases lay between the germline ends. Germline values: CDR1 MNHEY, CDR2 SMNVEV (reference sequence).

This clonotype was found a few times. The V and J genes are TRBV5-1 and TRBJ2-7; 8 bases are shared with TRBD2. The germline gives CDR1 SGHRS, CDR2 YFSETQ. This CDR3 is built from 14 residues. The V gene end was trimmed by 2 bases and the J gene end by 3 bases; junction bases not matched to a gene: 4. This CDR3 reads CASSFTAGDYEQYF. The CDR3, as DNA: TGCGCCAGCAGCTTTACAGCGGGAGACTACGAGCAGTACTTC.

The V gene is TRBV27, the J gene TRBJ1-1, with no clear D. In germline, CDR1 is MNHEY, CDR2 SMNVEV (reference sequence). CDR3 size: 15 residues. V was cut by 5 bases and J by 0 bases, with 13 bases left in between. CDR3 in DNA: TGTGCCAGCAGTCCCCGTGGCCGAATGAACACTGAAGCTTTCTTT. It encodes CASSPRGRMNTEAFF.

At least ten counts were recorded for this clonotype. V usage is TRBV4-3 and J usage is TRBJ2-2; D is possibly TRBD2 (6 bases). V lost 4 bases, J lost 0 bases, and 12 bases lay in between. From germline, CDR1 is LGHNA and CDR2 YSLEER. This CDR3 has 16 amino acids. This CDR3 is CASSLGGAANTGELFF. The CDR3 DNA is TGCGCCAGCAGCCTCGGAGGGGCGGCGAACACCGGGGAGCTGTTTTTT.

This clonotype was seen ten or more times. This chain links TRBV20-1 with TRBJ2-4; either TRBD1 or TRBD2 may fit D (7 bases each). With 5 bases removed from V and 7 bases from J, the gap between germline ends came to 12 bases. This CDR3 is built from 12 residues. Germline V gives CDR1 DFQATT, CDR2 SNEGSKA (reference sequence). The CDR3 sequence is CSASGGANIQYF. As DNA, the CDR3 is TGCAGTGCTTCAGGGGGGGCGAACATTCAGTACTTC.

The CDR3 sequence is CASSRSNRGMNTEAFF. CDR3 bases: TGTGCCAGCAGTCGATCAAACAGGGGCATGAACACTGAAGCTTTCTTT. The chain couples TRBV6-1 to TRBJ1-1; 7 bases match TRBD1. The germline V gene encodes CDR1 MNHNS and CDR2 SASEGT. The CDR3 is 16 residues long. Germline trimming cut 5 bases from V and 0 bases from J; bases unmatched to any gene: 9.

The chain combines TRBV12-3 or TRBV12-4 with TRBJ2-7, with no clear D. Trimming left V 10 bases short and J 3 bases short, with 10 bases between. CDR3 length: 11 amino acids. CDR3 region: CAIGVFYEQYF. CDR3 bases: TGTGCCATCGGCGTCTTCTACGAGCAGTACTTC.

The table lists this clonotype with many counts. This chain joins TRBV28 and TRBJ2-7; possibly TRBD1 for D (6 bases). CDR3 size: 14 residues. The germline gives CDR1 MDHEN, CDR2 SYDVKM. Trimming removed 5 bases from V and 11 bases from J, with 22 bases in between. This chain's CDR3 is CASSLGTTLNPEYF. CDR3 nucleotides: TGTGCCAGCAGTCTCGGGACAACTCTCAATCCGGAGTACTTC.

This clonotype was counted many times. The chain recombines TRBV28 with TRBJ1-5; D is unclear. Trimming cost V 5 bases and J 5 bases, with 13 bases left between them. The germline gives CDR1 MDHEN, CDR2 SYDVKM. CDR3 length: 14 amino acids. In nucleotides, the CDR3 is TGTGCCAGCAGTATACCCACTGAACATCAGCCCCAGCATTTT. This codes for CASSIPTEHQPQHF. Full variable domain (remainder filled in from reference TRBV28 and TRBJ1-5): DVKVTQSSRYLVKRTGEKVFLECVQDMDHENMFWYRQDPGLGLRLIYFSYDVKMKEKGDIPEGYSVSREKKERFSLILESASTNQTSMYLCASSIPTEHQPQHFGDGTRLSIL.

To note about this clonotype: The CDR3 end shows no conserved phenylalanine or tryptophan, and so a read error is likely. No DNA is shown, since the ends of the CDR3 on it are uncertain; the CDR3 is the one TCRdb lists. The chain joins TRBV6-1 to TRBJ1-1; TRBD1, the D gene given by the table, was not confirmed from the DNA. CDR1 is MNHNS, CDR2 SASEGT, per germline. The CDR3 length is 14 residues, termini included. Here the CDR3 reads CASGSWTAQAEACV.

This clonotype was picked up many times. CDR3 loop: CAISEWEHSNQPQHF. As DNA, the CDR3 is TGTGCCATCAGCGAATGGGAACATAGCAATCAGCCCCAGCATTTT. The chain employs TRBV10-3 and TRBJ1-5; unclear D gene. Trimming stripped 6 bases from V and 0 bases from J, with 12 bases between. This CDR3 contains 15 residues. Per germline, CDR1 ENHRY and CDR2 SYGVKD.

In its sample, this clonotype was seen many times. A read error may account for a junction end that differs from germline. This rearrangement joins TRBV6-2 or TRBV6-3 to TRBJ2-2; no definite D call. Germline CDR1 and CDR2: MNHEY and SVGEGT. This CDR3 has 15 amino acids. Here the CDR3 reads CANSYLRAVGGELFF. For the CDR3, the DNA is TGTGCCAACAGTTACCTTCGGGCAGTCGGGGGGGAGCTGTTTTTT.

The chain joins TRBV7-3 to TRBJ2-7, with 7 bases fitting TRBD2. Germline-derived CDR1 and CDR2 are SGHTA and FQGTGA. The CDR3 spans 15 residues. V lost 3 bases, J lost 3 bases, and 8 bases stayed unmatched. CDR3 coding DNA: TGTGCCAGCAGCTTTAAGGGAGGGCCGGTCTACGAGCAGTACTTC. Amino acids: CASSFKGGPVYEQYF.

This clonotype appeared a few times. The V call is TRBV20-1, the J call TRBJ2-7; D ambiguous. CDR3 length: 13 amino acids. Germline CDR1 and CDR2: DFQATT and SNEGSKA (reference sequence). V was pared by 1 base and J by 3 bases, with 10 bases between. The CDR3 protein is CSARAGSDYEQYF. In DNA form, the CDR3 reads TGCAGTGCTAGAGCCGGGTCCGACTACGAGCAGTACTTC.

The chain has TRBV20-1 and TRBJ2-7; D tentatively fits TRBD1 or TRBD2 (7 bases each). CDR3 length equals 14 residues. Germline V gene sequence: CDR1 DFQATT, CDR2 SNEGSKA (reference sequence). The V gene lost 1 base and the J gene lost 4 bases, with 14 bases spanning the gap. The CDR3 loop reads CSARGEGAAYEQYF. The CDR3 nucleotides are TGCAGTGCTAGAGGGGAGGGGGCGGCGTACGAGCAGTACTTC.